The 21 T cell receptor beta chains below come from one sample, sequenced in a study of T cells in localized non-small cell lung cancer. The protocol was immunoSEQ multiplex PCR, while the TCRdb copy is restricted to in-frame clones and leaves out a portion. The repertoire holds several thousand clones, around 92% seen once, with 2% to 2.5% in the top ten. This specimen was peripheral blood, taken before any cancer treatment. The receptors here all came from an older female donor with stage II squamous cell lung carcinoma.

V gene TRBV29-1 combines with J gene TRBJ2-1, with 7 bases lining up with TRBD2. Per the germline V gene, CDR1 is SQVTM and CDR2 is ANQGSEA. The trim removed 8 bases at V and 9 bases at J, leaving 4 bases unmatched. The CDR3 length is 10 residues. In DNA, the CDR3 is TGCAGCTCTGCGGGAGCTGAGCAGTTCTTC. Its translation: CSSAGAEQFF.

This clone showed up just once. The chain uses TRBV30 and TRBJ1-3; unclear D gene. V lost 0 bases and J lost 0, with 3 bases in between. There are 13 residues in the CDR3. The germline V gene encodes CDR1 GTSNPN and CDR2 SVGIG (reference sequence). CDR3 amino acids: CAWSVGSGNTIYF. As DNA, the CDR3 is TGTGCCTGGAGTGTAGGCTCTGGAAACACCATATATTTT.

This clone has just a few counts. This chain uses TRBV11-2 with TRBJ2-7; D ambiguous. Trimming took 2 bases from V and 2 from J, leaving 7 bases between them. This CDR3 has 13 amino acids. Germline V gene data show CDR1 as SGHAT and CDR2 as FQNNGV. DNA for the CDR3: TGTGCCAGCAGCTTACCAGTAACCTACGAGCAGTACTTC. The encoded protein is CASSLPVTYEQYF.

This sequence joins TRBV4-2 and TRBJ2-1; TRBD1 agrees at 8 bases. The junction had 12 bases not matched to a gene; V was cut back by 1 base and J by 4 bases. CDR3 length: 18 amino acids. CDR1 and CDR2 from the germline V gene are LGHNA and YNFKEQ. CDR3 DNA sequence: TGTGCCAGCAGCCAAGCGTGGAATCAAAGGACAGGGTACAATGAGCAGTTCTTC. It translates to CASSQAWNQRTGYNEQFF.

This clone was recorded a few times. This chain connects TRBV18 to TRBJ1-6; D is ambiguous. This CDR3 comprises 15 residues. Germline V CDR1 and CDR2: KGHSH, LQKENI. Trimming removed 4 bases from V and 6 bases from J, with 13 bases in between. CDR3 protein: CASSQSGWGNSPLHF. The CDR3 DNA reads TGTGCCAGCTCACAATCGGGCTGGGGTAATTCACCCCTCCACTTT.

The chain is built from TRBV7-9 and TRBJ2-5; 11 nucleotides match TRBD2. The CDR3 length is 15 residues. The V segment lost 5 bases and the J segment 3 bases; nucleotides outside the gene matches: 5. CDR1 is SEHNR, CDR2 FQNEAQ, per germline (reference sequence). CDR3 loop: CASSPLAGGEETQYF. The CDR3 DNA is TGTGCCAGCAGCCCTCTAGCGGGGGGAGAAGAGACCCAGTACTTC.

The V gene is TRBV7-2, the J gene TRBJ1-1; D is undetermined. Deletions cut 0 bases from V and 1 base from J, with 3 bases between. Germline lookup yields CDR1 SGHTA and CDR2 FQGNSA. The CDR3 covers 13 residues. CDR3 sequence reads: CASSLAANTEAFF. The CDR3 DNA reads TGTGCCAGCAGCTTAGCAGCGAACACTGAAGCTTTCTTT.

The V gene is TRBV5-1, the J gene TRBJ2-3; no clear D. V was clipped by 0 bases and J by 2 bases, with 1 base between them. CDR1 SGHRS and CDR2 YFSETQ come from the germline V gene. This CDR3 is 12 amino acids long. CDR3 nucleotides: TGCGCCAGCAGCTTGGTCACAGATACGCAGTATTTT. Translation gives CASSLVTDTQYF.

This clone was detected only a few times. The chain carries TRBV6-1 and TRBJ1-2, with D possibly matching TRBD1 (6 bases). Trimming removed 4 bases from V and 8 bases from J, with 14 bases in between. This CDR3 is built from 13 residues. Germline CDR1 is MNHNS and CDR2 is SASEGT. This CDR3 is CASSAGGWDGYTF. The DNA of the CDR3 is TGTGCCAGCAGTGCCGGGGGCTGGGACGGCTACACCTTC.

Worth noting for this clone: Other DNA sequences of this sample code for an identical CDR3. The chain links TRBV2 to TRBJ2-7; TRBD1 aligns across 8 bases. Germline V gene data show CDR1 as SNHLY and CDR2 as FYNNEI. The CDR3 loop spans 14 amino acids. V gave up 11 bases and J gave up 3 bases; unmatched junction bases: 12. The CDR3 nucleotides read TGTGCCTGCGTTGGACAGGGAGTCGGCTACGAGCAGTACGTC. Protein sequence: CACVGQGVGYEQYV.

The chain carries TRBV6-6 and TRBJ2-1, with D perhaps given as TRBD1 or TRBD2 (5 bases each). This CDR3 has 15 residues. V lost 6 bases to trimming and J lost 2 bases, with 14 bases between them. CDR1 and CDR2 (germline): MNHNY, SVGAGI (reference sequence). The CDR3 coding sequence is TGTGCCAGCAGCTCCGGGTTGGGGGCCTACAATGAGCAGTTCTTC. This codes for CASSSGLGAYNEQFF.

The chain links TRBV19 to TRBJ1-1; 7 bases align to TRBD1. Germline lookup yields CDR1 LNHDA and CDR2 SQIVND (reference sequence). The CDR3 spans 16 residues. V was clipped by 6 bases and J by 1 base; unmatched bases: 11. The CDR3 nucleotides are TGTGCCAGTAGGCGAATGACAGGGCTCTCGAACACTGAAGCTTTCTTT. Its protein is CASRRMTGLSNTEAFF. Together with reference TRBV19 and TRBJ1-1, the CDR3 gives the full variable domain: DGGITQSPKYLFRKEGQNVTLSCEQNLNHDAMYWYRQDPGQGLRLIYYSQIVNDFQKGDIAEGYSVSREKKESFPLTVTSAQKNPTAFYLCASRRMTGLSNTEAFFGQGTRLTVV.

The chain combines TRBV10-2 with TRBJ1-1, with D possibly matching TRBD1 (6 bases). The length of the CDR3 is 14 residues. V shed 3 bases and J shed 4 bases, with 12 bases lying between them. The germline CDR1 and CDR2 sequences are WSHSY and SAAADI. CDR3 sequence (DNA): TGCGCCAGCAGTGATTTAAGGGGGGGCACTGAAGCTTTCTTT. The encoded protein is CASSDLRGGTEAFF.

The chain's CDR3 is CASSGGGTQYF. CDR3 coding DNA: TGCGCCAGCAGCGGCGGGGGTACGCAGTATTTT. The chain carries TRBV10-1 and TRBJ2-3; 7 bases map to TRBD2. The length of the CDR3 is 11 residues. With 6 bases clipped from V and 8 bases from J, the junction kept 2 bases outside the gene matches. Germline V gives CDR1 WNHNN, CDR2 SYGVQD (reference sequence).

This clone was detected only once. Written as DNA, the CDR3 is TGTGCCAGCAGCGTAGTGGGAGCGGGAGGCCTGTACAATGAGCAGTTCTTC. Amino acids: CASSVVGAGGLYNEQFF. The rearrangement links TRBV9 to TRBJ2-1; 9 positions agree with TRBD2. V lost 0 bases, J lost 4 bases, and 8 bases stayed unmatched. The CDR3 sequence is 17 residues long. Germline CDR1 and CDR2: SGDLS and YYNGEE.

The genes are TRBV6-1 and TRBJ1-3; D ambiguous. Trimming cost V 2 bases and J 7 bases, with 9 bases left between them. CDR3 length: 13 residues. The germline V gene encodes CDR1 MNHNS and CDR2 SASEGT. CDR3 sequence (DNA): TGTGCCAGCAGTGAACTATGGGGTAACACCATATATTTT. Protein product: CASSELWGNTIYF.

The gene calls are TRBV5-4 and TRBJ2-5; D gene ambiguous. Germline V gives CDR1 SGHNT, CDR2 YYREEE (reference sequence). The CDR3 runs to 13 residues. V was pared by 4 bases and J by 3 bases, with 10 bases between. The CDR3: CASSGPTKETQYF. In DNA form, the CDR3 reads TGTGCCAGCAGCGGGCCCACAAAAGAGACCCAGTACTTC.

The rearrangement uses TRBV13 and TRBJ2-2, with 10 bases lining up with TRBD1. Germline values: CDR1 PRHDT, CDR2 FYEKMQ (reference sequence). Losses at the gene ends were 4 bases for V and 6 bases for J; bases not matched to a gene: 5. The CDR3 has 15 amino acids. CDR3 residues: CASSSTGGAAGELFF. The CDR3 DNA follows: TGTGCCAGCAGCTCGACAGGGGGCGCGGCCGGGGAGCTGTTTTTT.

Turning to this clone: Other nucleotide sequences in the sample specify the same CDR3. V gene TRBV30 combines with J gene TRBJ2-2; TRBD2 matches at 8 bases. Germline V gene data show CDR1 as GTSNPN and CDR2 as SVGIG (reference sequence). CDR3 size: 15 residues. Unmatched junction bases numbered 11, after V lost 3 bases and J lost 8 bases. CDR3 residues: CAWRAPGGGVGELFF. The CDR3, as DNA: TGTGCCTGGAGGGCCCCGGGAGGGGGGGTGGGGGAGCTGTTTTTT.

This clone has more than one count but fewer than ten. The J gene is TRBJ2-7, the V gene TRBV6-1; D is undetermined. Germline-derived CDR1 and CDR2 are MNHNS and SASEGT. Trimming stripped 0 bases from V and 4 bases from J, with 10 bases between. CDR3 length: 14 amino acids. CDR3 coding DNA: TGTGCCAGCAGTGAAGCGCAGGACGGATACGAGCAGTACGTC. The encoded protein is CASSEAQDGYEQYV.

V and J are TRBV5-1 and TRBJ2-1; a weak D match, TRBD1 (6 bases). The CDR3 extends over 14 amino acids. Germline-derived CDR1 and CDR2 are SGHRS and YFSETQ. Deletions cut 0 bases from V and 5 bases from J, with 9 bases between. The CDR3 nucleotides read TGCGCCAGCAGCTTGGCAACAGGGAACAATGAGCAGTTCTTC. Translation gives CASSLATGNNEQFF.